Listed below are T cell receptor beta chains from one sample, sequenced in a study of blood T cells in healthy people across ages. TCRdb passed the 5' RACE reads through MiXCR, listing each CDR3 protein once. The repertoire holds 1.6 million or so distinct CDR3 sequences, with about 35% as singletons. The specimen was blood. The receptors originated from a woman in her 30s in good health. CDR3s include the opening cysteine and the closing phenylalanine or tryptophan. The order of the fields is V gene, CDR3 protein.

>TRBV5-1
CASSLRTETNYNGQFF
>TRBV15
CATSTYSDTGELFF
>TRBV4-1
CASSQEAGHTYEQYF
>TRBV20-1
CSALEGSGRIEQFF
>TRBV27
CASSATGYTEAFF
>TRBV6-1
CASSEEGRGRRGANVLTF
>TRBV6-6
CASSYRTSGGDEQFF
>TRBV5-1
CASSKGISGDEQYF
>TRBV20-1
CSARVRTGWNEQYF
>TRBV6-1
CASNFRAVMNTEAFF
>TRBV28
CASSPGLAGLGGETQYF